The 8 T cell receptor beta chains below all came from one sample that was sequenced in a study of blood T cell repertoires in COVID-19. Measured with immunoSEQ multiplex PCR; TCRdb has only the in-frame clones, and not every one. The table shows about 110,000 clones, with approximately 65% occurring only once. The sequenced sample was peripheral blood. The source of these receptors is a woman aged 55-70 years with acute or convalescent COVID-19.

The chain joins TRBV7-9 to TRBJ1-1; D gene unclear. CDR3 length: 13 amino acids. Trimming cost V 5 bases and J 8 bases, with 15 bases left between them. Germline V gene data show CDR1 as SEHNR and CDR2 as FQNEAQ (reference sequence). The CDR3 reads CASSRSGQNEAFF. CDR3 nucleotides: TGTGCCAGCAGCCGTAGCGGTCAGAACGAAGCTTTCTTT. The entire variable domain, with the rest obtained from reference TRBV7-9 and TRBJ1-1, is as follows: DTGVSQNPRHKITKRGQNVTFRCDPISEHNRLYWYRQTLGQGPEFLTYFQNEAQLEKSRLLSDRFSAERPKGSFSTLEIQRTEQGDSAMYLCASSRSGQNEAFFGQGTRLTVV.

The chain links TRBV4-3 to TRBJ1-1, with no clear D. CDR3 size: 17 residues. V was pared by 0 bases and J by 5 bases, with 19 bases between. Per the germline V gene, CDR1 is LGHNA and CDR2 is YSLEER. CDR3 in amino acids: CASSQDREGEYRTEAFF. The CDR3, as DNA: TGCGCCAGCAGCCAAGATCGAGAGGGAGAGTATCGGACTGAAGCTTTCTTT.

This rearrangement joins TRBV6-2 or TRBV6-3 to TRBJ2-3, with 12 bases matching TRBD2. This CDR3 has 18 amino acids. Trimming took 4 bases from V and 3 from J; bases not matched to a gene: 11. Germline V CDR1 and CDR2: MNHEY, SVGEGT. The CDR3 region is CASSSPSGGALRTDTQYF. The CDR3 region has the DNA TGTGCCAGCAGTTCCCCTAGCGGGGGGGCGCTAAGAACAGATACGCAGTATTTT.

The gene calls are TRBV2 and TRBJ2-2, with a tentative D call TRBD2 (6 bases). The CDR3 is made up of 14 amino acids. Germline assignment: CDR1 SNHLY and CDR2 FYNNEI. V lost 6 bases and J lost 7, with 15 bases in between. The CDR3 here is CASRRDVGGGELFF. Here the CDR3 DNA reads TGTGCCAGCAGGAGGGATGTGGGAGGCGGGGAGCTGTTTTTT. The full variable domain, rest sourced from reference TRBV2 and TRBJ2-2, is EPEVTQTPSHQVTQMGQEVILRCVPISNHLYFYWYRQILGQKVEFLVSFYNNEISEKSEIFDDQFSVERPDGSNFTLKIRSTKLEDSAMYFCASRRDVGGGELFFGEGSRLTVL.

This sequence joins TRBV6-5 and TRBJ1-2, with D maybe TRBD1 (6 bases). Between the trimmed V and J ends, which lost 4 bases and 2 bases, there was a span of 11 bases. The CDR3 is 14 residues long. CDR1 is MNHEY and CDR2 is SVGAGI in the germline V gene. The CDR3 loop is CASSFRGSNYGYTF. In DNA form, the CDR3 reads TGTGCCAGCAGTTTCAGGGGATCGAACTATGGCTACACCTTC.

This chain joins TRBV13 and TRBJ1-1; D is possibly TRBD1 (5 bases). The germline V and J ends were trimmed by 2 bases and 1 base, with 11 bases remaining between them. CDR1 and CDR2 (germline): PRHDT, FYEKMQ (reference sequence). The CDR3 runs 15 residues. CDR3 bases: TGTGCCAGCAGCTTATATCGGGGGAGGAACACTGAAGCTTTCTTT. Its translation is CASSLYRGRNTEAFF. Variable domain in full (rest from reference TRBV13 and TRBJ1-1): AAGVIQSPRHLIKEKRETATLKCYPIPRHDTVYWYQQGPGQDPQFLISFYEKMQSDKGSIPDRFSAQQFSDYHSELNMSSLELGDSALYFCASSLYRGRNTEAFFGQGTRLTVV.

The chain uses TRBV14 and TRBJ1-3; the D is unclear. Germline assignment: CDR1 SGHDN and CDR2 FVKESK. The CDR3 has 13 amino acids. V gave up 10 bases and J gave up 4 bases, with 14 bases separating them. The DNA of the CDR3 is TGTGCCACCGCTTCCGGTGTCGGAAACACCATATATTTT. It codes for CATASGVGNTIYF.

The CDR3 region has the DNA TGTGCCAGTAGTGACAGGGCTTATGGCTACACCTTC. It yields the protein CASSDRAYGYTF. This chain connects TRBV19 to TRBJ1-2, with 7 bases lining up with TRBD1. With 5 bases clipped from V and 5 bases from J, the junction kept 2 bases outside the gene matches. Germline lookup yields CDR1 LNHDA and CDR2 SQIVND (reference sequence). The CDR3 is 12 residues long. Full variable domain (remainder filled in from reference TRBV19 and TRBJ1-2): DGGITQSPKYLFRKEGQNVTLSCEQNLNHDAMYWYRQDPGQGLRLIYYSQIVNDFQKGDIAEGYSVSREKKESFPLTVTSAQKNPTAFYLCASSDRAYGYTFGSGTRLTVV.